This T cell receptor (beta chain) was sequenced for a study of T cells in pancreatic ductal adenocarcinoma. General study points: Mean clonality was approximately 0.11 in tumors and roughly 0.067 in blood, not significantly different. Tumor-versus-blood clonality comparisons may be biased toward lower tumor diversity.

The length of the CDR3 is 17 residues. Germline-derived CDR1 and CDR2 are SNHLY and FYNNEI. Germline trimming cut 6 bases from V and 0 bases from J; bases unmatched to any gene: 7. About this clone itself: Its specificity is not known.

Profiling relied on immunoSEQ multiplex PCR, and the TCRdb table lists in-frame clones only, not all of them. The data contain roughly 100,000 clones, 90% to 95% of them singletons. No neoadjuvant therapy was given to the selected pancreatic ductal adenocarcinoma patients before their surgery. This TCR came from a human donor with pancreatic ductal adenocarcinoma. The sequencing sample was made of PBMCs. The chain recombines TRBV2 with TRBJ2-7, with 14 bases matching TRBD2. In nucleotides, the CDR3 is TGTGCCAGCAGCTGGACTAGCGGGAGGCTTAGCTCCTACGAGCAGTACTTC. Translation gives CASSWTSGRLSSYEQYF.